The 17 T cell receptor beta chains reported below all come from one sample, sequenced in a study of monozygotic twins with cystic fibrosis. TCRdb keeps only in-frame clones here, not all; method: immunoSEQ multiplex PCR. The sample carries 30,000 or so clones, under 95% recorded once. Sequencing was carried out using blood. These receptors were taken from a girl aged 2-15 years with cystic fibrosis.

The V and J genes are TRBV25-1 and TRBJ1-3; possibly TRBD1 for D (5 bases). The germline V and J ends were trimmed by 6 bases and 0 bases, with 18 bases remaining between them. CDR3 length: 17 amino acids. CDR1 is MGHDK and CDR2 is SYGVNS in the germline V gene. CDR3 loop: CASRAPGLLDSGNTIYF. As DNA, the CDR3 is TGTGCCAGCAGGGCGCCGGGGCTCCTGGACTCTGGAAACACCATATATTTT.

The chain has TRBV30 and TRBJ1-1, with D unclear. The V gene lost 1 base and the J gene lost 2 bases, with 5 bases spanning the gap. The CDR3 loop spans 12 amino acids. Germline V CDR1 and CDR2: GTSNPN, SVGIG (reference sequence). Here the CDR3 DNA reads TGTGCCTGGAGTGAGTTTAACACTGAAGCTTTCTTT. It translates to CAWSEFNTEAFF.

A single count supports this clone. The rearrangement links TRBV5-1 to TRBJ1-1; 8 bases match TRBD1. The junction had 6 bases not matched to a gene; V was cut back by 0 bases and J by 5 bases. Germline values: CDR1 SGHRS, CDR2 YFSETQ. CDR3 length: 15 residues. CDR3 sequence: CASSLEARGPTEAFF. DNA of the CDR3: TGCGCCAGCAGCTTGGAGGCCAGGGGGCCAACTGAAGCTTTCTTT.

This chain uses TRBV15 with TRBJ2-5, with TRBD2 matching 7 bases. Germline CDR1 LNHNV, CDR2 YYDKDF (reference sequence). The V gene end was trimmed by 5 bases and the J gene end by 4 bases; junction bases not matched to a gene: 25. The CDR3 length is 20 residues. The CDR3 nucleotides read TGTGCCACCAGCGTCAATCGCCCCGGGACTAATTACCCCTCGAGAGAGACCCAGTACTTC. Amino acid sequence: CATSVNRPGTNYPSRETQYF.

This sequence joins TRBV7-9 and TRBJ2-7; tentative D call: TRBD1 (6 bases). This CDR3 has 14 amino acids. V was cut by 1 base and J by 1 base, with 8 bases left in between. Germline values: CDR1 SEHNR, CDR2 FQNEAQ (reference sequence). The CDR3 coding sequence is TGTGCCAGCAGCTTAGAGGGGGTTTCCTACGAGCAGTACTTC. It encodes CASSLEGVSYEQYF.

V gene TRBV27 combines with J gene TRBJ2-7, with D possibly being TRBD1 (5 bases). This CDR3 region has 16 residues. Between the trimmed V and J ends, which lost 2 bases and 4 bases, there was a span of 18 bases. Germline assignment: CDR1 MNHEY and CDR2 SMNVEV (reference sequence). The CDR3 reads CASSLTQGAGVYEQYF. The CDR3 coding sequence is TGTGCCAGCAGTTTAACGCAGGGCGCCGGAGTATACGAGCAGTACTTC.

V and J are TRBV6-5 and TRBJ2-1; D not resolved. CDR3 length: 15 amino acids. Germline CDR1 and CDR2: MNHEY and SVGAGI. V lost 2 bases and J lost 1, with 9 bases in between. CDR3 loop: CASSYVRRSYNEQFF. The CDR3 coding sequence is TGTGCCAGCAGTTACGTCAGGAGATCCTACAATGAGCAGTTCTTC.

The chain employs TRBV19 and TRBJ1-5; D remains unclear. The CDR3 has 14 amino acids. Looked up from germline, CDR1 is LNHDA and CDR2 is SQIVND (reference sequence). V shed 5 bases and J shed 2 bases, with 10 bases lying between them. This CDR3 is CASSLPRGNQPQHF. The CDR3 DNA is TGTGCCAGTAGTCTCCCCCGGGGCAATCAGCCCCAGCATTTT.

The chain combines TRBV7-9 with TRBJ1-4, with 7 bases fitting TRBD1. V shed 4 bases and J 1 base; nucleotides not matched to a gene: 3. The CDR3 totals 15 residues. Germline values: CDR1 SEHNR, CDR2 FQNEAQ (reference sequence). In nucleotides, the CDR3 is TGTGCCAGCAGCTCCGACAGGGTAACTAATGAAAAACTGTTTTTT. Protein: CASSSDRVTNEKLFF. Together with reference TRBV7-9 and TRBJ1-4, the CDR3 gives the full variable domain: DTGVSQNPRHKITKRGQNVTFRCDPISEHNRLYWYRQTLGQGPEFLTYFQNEAQLEKSRLLSDRFSAERPKGSFSTLEIQRTEQGDSAMYLCASSSDRVTNEKLFFGSGTQLSVL.

The chain has TRBV30 and TRBJ1-3; the D is unclear. CDR1 is GTSNPN, CDR2 SVGIG, per germline (reference sequence). The length of the CDR3 is 13 residues. Trimming stripped 0 bases from V and 8 bases from J, with 11 bases between. Here the CDR3 DNA reads TGTGCCTGGAGTGTACTATCCGGGGACACCATATATTTT. Protein product: CAWSVLSGDTIYF. The whole variable domain, remainder taken from reference TRBV30 and TRBJ1-3, is SQTIHQWPATLVQPVGSPLSLECTVEGTSNPNLYWYRQAAGRGLQLLFYSVGIGQISSEVPQNLSASRPQDRQFILSSKKLLLSDSGFYLCAWSVLSGDTIYFGEGSWLTVV.

About this clone: A junction end diverges from the germline sequence, so it may reflect a read error. V and J are TRBV4-3 and TRBJ2-7; TRBD1 or TRBD2 may be the D gene (7 bases each). In germline, CDR1 is LGHNA, CDR2 YSLEER. This CDR3 spans 10 amino acids. The CDR3 spells CATQGGREDF. The CDR3 DNA follows: TGCGCCACCCAGGGGGGGCGGGAAGACTTC.

The chain has TRBV28 and TRBJ2-7; D gene uncertain. The germline V gene encodes CDR1 MDHEN and CDR2 SYDVKM. CDR3 length: 13 amino acids. V shed 4 bases and J shed 5 bases, with 12 bases lying between them. In DNA form, the CDR3 reads TGTGCCAGCAGTTCTCACTCGAGCCACGAGCAGTACTTC. Residues: CASSSHSSHEQYF.

This clone was recorded once. V usage is TRBV6-5 and J usage is TRBJ2-7, with 11 bases lining up with TRBD1. Germline V gives CDR1 MNHEY, CDR2 SVGAGI. J lost 2 bases, V lost 4 bases, and 1 base had no gene match. This CDR3 has 14 residues. CDR3 sequence (DNA): TGTGCCAGCAGTTCGGACAGGGGGCCCTACGAGCAGTACTTC. Protein sequence: CASSSDRGPYEQYF.

This chain connects TRBV30 to TRBJ1-5; 7 bases are shared with TRBD1. This CDR3 is 13 amino acids long. The ends lost 7 bases at V and 7 bases at J; junction bases unmatched: 10. Germline-derived CDR1 and CDR2 are GTSNPN and SVGIG (reference sequence). The CDR3: CASGGGGGQPQHF. DNA for the CDR3: TGTGCCTCGGGGGGAGGGGGCGGACAGCCCCAGCATTTT.

The genes are TRBV2 and TRBJ1-5, with TRBD1 identical over 7 bases. V shed 4 bases and J 0 bases; nucleotides not matched to a gene: 18. Germline-derived CDR1 and CDR2 are SNHLY and FYNNEI. This CDR3 contains 20 residues. The CDR3 DNA sequence: TGTGCCAGCAGTGCCCCCACAGGGGTCCCTCGCCCCAATAGCAATCAGCCCCAGCATTTT. It is translated as CASSAPTGVPRPNSNQPQHF. Combining the CDR3 with reference TRBV2 and TRBJ1-5 gives the whole variable domain EPEVTQTPSHQVTQMGQEVILRCVPISNHLYFYWYRQILGQKVEFLVSFYNNEISEKSEIFDDQFSVERPDGSNFTLKIRSTKLEDSAMYFCASSAPTGVPRPNSNQPQHFGDGTRLSIL.

This clone came up once. The genes are TRBV30 and TRBJ2-7; D possibly corresponds to TRBD2 (5 bases). The CDR3 length is 15 residues. Trimming took off 0 bases at V and 6 bases at J, with 18 bases between the two ends. CDR1 is GTSNPN, CDR2 SVGIG, per germline (reference sequence). The chain's CDR3 is CAWSVRTYTISEQYF. The DNA for the CDR3 is TGTGCCTGGAGTGTAAGGACTTACACCATCTCCGAGCAGTACTTC.

The gene calls are TRBV5-5 and TRBJ2-1; D is unresolved. Germline CDR1 reads SGHKS; CDR2 reads YYEKEE (reference sequence). The V and J ends lost 6 bases and 7 bases respectively, with 11 bases between them. The CDR3 contains 12 residues. The CDR3 DNA reads as TGTGCCAGCACCTTCCGCCGGAATGAGCAGTTCTTC. Its translation: CASTFRRNEQFF. Supplemented by reference TRBV5-5 and TRBJ2-1, the full variable domain reads DAGVTQSPTHLIKTRGQQVTLRCSPISGHKSVSWYQQVLGQGPQFIFQYYEKEERGRGNFPDRFSARQFPNYSSELNVNALLLGDSALYLCASTFRRNEQFFGPGTRLTVL.